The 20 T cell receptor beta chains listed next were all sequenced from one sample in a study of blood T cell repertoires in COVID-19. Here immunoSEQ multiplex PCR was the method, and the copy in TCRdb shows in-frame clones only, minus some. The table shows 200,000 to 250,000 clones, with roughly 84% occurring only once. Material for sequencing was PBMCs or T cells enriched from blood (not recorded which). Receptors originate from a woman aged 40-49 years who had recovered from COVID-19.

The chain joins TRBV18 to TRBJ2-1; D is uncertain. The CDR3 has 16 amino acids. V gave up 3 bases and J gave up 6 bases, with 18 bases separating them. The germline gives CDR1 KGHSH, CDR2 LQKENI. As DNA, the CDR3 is TGTGCCAGCTCACCTTATTCCCCCAACCTAGGCAATGAGCAGTTCTTC. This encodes CASSPYSPNLGNEQFF.

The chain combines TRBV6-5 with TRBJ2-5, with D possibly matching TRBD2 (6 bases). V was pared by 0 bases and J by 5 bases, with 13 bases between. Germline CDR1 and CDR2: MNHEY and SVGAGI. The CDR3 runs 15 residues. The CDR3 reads CASSYSTGTWETQYF. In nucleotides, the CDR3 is TGTGCCAGCAGTTACTCGACGGGGACTTGGGAGACCCAGTACTTC.

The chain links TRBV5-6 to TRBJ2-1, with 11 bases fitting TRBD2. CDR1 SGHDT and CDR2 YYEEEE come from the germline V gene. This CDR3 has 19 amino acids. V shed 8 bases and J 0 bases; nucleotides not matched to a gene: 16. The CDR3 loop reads CARVVPGLAEGSSYNEQFF. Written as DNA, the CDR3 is TGTGCCAGAGTGGTCCCGGGACTAGCGGAAGGAAGCTCCTACAATGAGCAGTTCTTC.

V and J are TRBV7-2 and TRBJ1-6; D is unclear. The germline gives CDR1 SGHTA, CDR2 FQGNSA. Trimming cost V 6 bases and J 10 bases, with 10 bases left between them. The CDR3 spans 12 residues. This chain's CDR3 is CASRPPGSPLHF. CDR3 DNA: TGTGCCAGCAGACCCCCGGGGTCACCCCTCCACTTT.

The CDR3 DNA is TGTGCCAGCAGCTTACTAGCGGGAGGGCCAGAGACCCAGTACTTC. Amino acids: CASSLLAGGPETQYF. The rearrangement uses TRBV5-5 and TRBJ2-5; 13 bases are a match to TRBD2. Per germline, CDR1 SGHKS and CDR2 YYEKEE (reference sequence). Losses at the gene ends were 2 bases for V and 4 bases for J; bases not matched to a gene: 2. The CDR3 consists of 15 residues.

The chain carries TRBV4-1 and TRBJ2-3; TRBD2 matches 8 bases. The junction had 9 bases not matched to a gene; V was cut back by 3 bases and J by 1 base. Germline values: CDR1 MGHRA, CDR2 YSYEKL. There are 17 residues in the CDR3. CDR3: CASSQAPGTRRTDTQYF. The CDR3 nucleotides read TGCGCCAGCAGCCAGGCGCCGGGGACTAGGCGCACAGATACGCAGTATTTT.

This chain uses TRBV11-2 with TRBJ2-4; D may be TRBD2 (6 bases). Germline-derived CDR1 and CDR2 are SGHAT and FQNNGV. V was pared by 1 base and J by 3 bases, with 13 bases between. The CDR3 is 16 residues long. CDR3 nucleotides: TGTGCCAGCAGCTTAGGGGGGATGGGGGGCAAAAACATTCAGTACTTC. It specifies CASSLGGMGGKNIQYF.

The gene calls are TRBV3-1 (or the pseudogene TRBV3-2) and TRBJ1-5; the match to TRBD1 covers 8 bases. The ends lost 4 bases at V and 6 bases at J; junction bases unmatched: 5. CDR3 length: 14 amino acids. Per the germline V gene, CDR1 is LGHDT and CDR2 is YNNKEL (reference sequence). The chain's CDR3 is CASSPSGGLQPQHF. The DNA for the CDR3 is TGTGCCAGCAGCCCATCAGGGGGCCTTCAGCCCCAGCATTTT.

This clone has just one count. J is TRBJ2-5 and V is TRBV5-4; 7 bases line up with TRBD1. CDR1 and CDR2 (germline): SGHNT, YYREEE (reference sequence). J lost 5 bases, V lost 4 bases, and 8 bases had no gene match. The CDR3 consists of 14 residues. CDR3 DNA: TGTGCCAGCAGCCCGGACAGGCCTGGGGAGACCCAGTACTTC. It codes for CASSPDRPGETQYF.

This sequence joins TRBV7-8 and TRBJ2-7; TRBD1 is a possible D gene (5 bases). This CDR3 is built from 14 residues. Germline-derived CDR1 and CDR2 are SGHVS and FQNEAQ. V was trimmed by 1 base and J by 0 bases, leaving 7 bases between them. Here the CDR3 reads CASSLGQSSYEQYF. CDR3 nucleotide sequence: TGTGCCAGCAGCTTAGGACAGAGCTCCTACGAGCAGTACTTC. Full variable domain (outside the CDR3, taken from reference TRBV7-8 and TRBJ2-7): GAGVSQSPRYKVAKRGQDVALRCDPISGHVSLFWYQQALGQGPEFLTYFQNEAQLDKSGLPSDRFFAERPEGSVSTLKIQRTQQEDSAVYLCASSLGQSSYEQYFGPGTRLTVT.

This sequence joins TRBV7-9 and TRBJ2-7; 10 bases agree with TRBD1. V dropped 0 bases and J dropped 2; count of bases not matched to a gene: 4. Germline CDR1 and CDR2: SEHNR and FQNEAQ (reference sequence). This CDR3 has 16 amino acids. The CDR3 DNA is TGTGCCAGCAGCTTAGCGCGGGGACAGGGGACCTACGAGCAGTACTTC. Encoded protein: CASSLARGQGTYEQYF.

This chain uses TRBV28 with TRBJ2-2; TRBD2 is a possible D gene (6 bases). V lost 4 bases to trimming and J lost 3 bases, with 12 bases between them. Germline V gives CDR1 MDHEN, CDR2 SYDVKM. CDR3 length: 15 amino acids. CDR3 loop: CASSSRSGYTGELFF. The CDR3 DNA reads TGTGCCAGCAGTTCTCGTAGCGGATACACCGGGGAGCTGTTTTTT.

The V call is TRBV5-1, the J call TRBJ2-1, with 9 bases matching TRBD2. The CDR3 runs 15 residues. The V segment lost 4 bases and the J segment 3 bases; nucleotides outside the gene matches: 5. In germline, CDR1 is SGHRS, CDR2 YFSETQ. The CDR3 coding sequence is TGCGCCAGCAGCGCACCTAGCGGGAACTACAATGAGCAGTTCTTC. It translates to CASSAPSGNYNEQFF.

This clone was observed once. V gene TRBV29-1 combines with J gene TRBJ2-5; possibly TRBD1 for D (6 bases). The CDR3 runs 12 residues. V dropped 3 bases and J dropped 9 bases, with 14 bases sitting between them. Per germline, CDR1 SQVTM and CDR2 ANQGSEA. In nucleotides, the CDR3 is TGCAGCGTTGAGACAGGCCCGTCGGCCCAGTACTTC. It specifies CSVETGPSAQYF. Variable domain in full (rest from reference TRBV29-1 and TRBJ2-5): SAVISQKPSRDICQRGTSLTIQCQVDSQVTMMFWYRQQPGQSLTLIATANQGSEATYESGFVIDKFPISRPNLTFSTLTVSNMSPEDSSIYLCSVETGPSAQYFGPGTRLLVL.

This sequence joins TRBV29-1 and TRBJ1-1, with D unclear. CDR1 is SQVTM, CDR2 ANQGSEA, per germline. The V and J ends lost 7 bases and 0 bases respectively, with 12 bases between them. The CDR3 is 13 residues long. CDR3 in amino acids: CSAPGSMNTEAFF. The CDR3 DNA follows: TGCAGCGCTCCGGGGAGCATGAACACTGAAGCTTTCTTT.

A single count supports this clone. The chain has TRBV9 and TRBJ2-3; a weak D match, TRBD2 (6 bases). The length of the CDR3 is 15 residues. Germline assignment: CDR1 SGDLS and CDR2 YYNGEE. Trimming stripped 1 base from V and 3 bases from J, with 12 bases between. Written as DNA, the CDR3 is TGTGCCAGCAGCGTAATCGGGAGCGGGACAGATACGCAGTATTTT. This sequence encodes CASSVIGSGTDTQYF.

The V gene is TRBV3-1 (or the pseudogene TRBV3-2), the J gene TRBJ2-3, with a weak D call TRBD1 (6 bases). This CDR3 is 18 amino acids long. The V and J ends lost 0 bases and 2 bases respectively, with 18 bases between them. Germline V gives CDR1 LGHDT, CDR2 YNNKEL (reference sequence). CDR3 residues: CASSQEIVAGAPTDTQYF. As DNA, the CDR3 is TGTGCCAGCAGCCAAGAAATAGTCGCAGGGGCCCCCACAGATACGCAGTATTTT.

The CDR3 region has the DNA TGTGCCAGCAGTTCGGCAGGGCCAACTGAAGCTTTCTTT. Translating gives CASSSAGPTEAFF. The J gene is TRBJ1-1, the V gene TRBV2; D possibly corresponds to TRBD1 (5 bases). Germline values: CDR1 SNHLY, CDR2 FYNNEI. This CDR3 is built from 13 residues. V lost 5 bases to trimming and J lost 5 bases, with 12 bases between them.

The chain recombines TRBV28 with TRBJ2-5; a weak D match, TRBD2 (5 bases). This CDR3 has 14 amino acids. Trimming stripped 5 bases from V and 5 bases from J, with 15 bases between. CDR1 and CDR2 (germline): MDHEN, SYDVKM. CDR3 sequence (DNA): TGTGCCAGCAGTCCGTCCTCGGGGAAGGAGACCCAGTACTTC. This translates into CASSPSSGKETQYF.

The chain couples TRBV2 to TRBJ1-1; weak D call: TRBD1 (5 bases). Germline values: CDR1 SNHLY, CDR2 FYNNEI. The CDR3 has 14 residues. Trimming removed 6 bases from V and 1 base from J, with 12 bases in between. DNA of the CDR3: TGTGCCAGCAGCCAAGGGAGGGGGAACACTGAAGCTTTCTTT. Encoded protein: CASSQGRGNTEAFF.